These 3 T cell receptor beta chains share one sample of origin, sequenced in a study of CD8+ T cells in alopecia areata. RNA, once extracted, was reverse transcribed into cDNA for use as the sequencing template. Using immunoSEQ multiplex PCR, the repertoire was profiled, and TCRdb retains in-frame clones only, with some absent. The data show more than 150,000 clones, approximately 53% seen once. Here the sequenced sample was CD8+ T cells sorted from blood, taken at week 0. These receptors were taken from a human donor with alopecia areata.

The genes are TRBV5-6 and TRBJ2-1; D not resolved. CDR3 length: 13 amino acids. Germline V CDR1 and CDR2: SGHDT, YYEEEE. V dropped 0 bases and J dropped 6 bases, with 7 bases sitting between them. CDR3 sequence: CASSLGTLNEQFF. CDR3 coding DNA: TGTGCCAGCAGCTTGGGGACCCTCAATGAGCAGTTCTTC. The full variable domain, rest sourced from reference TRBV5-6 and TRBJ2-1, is DAGVTQSPTHLIKTRGQQVTLRCSPKSGHDTVSWYQQALGQGPQFIFQYYEEEERQRGNFPDRFSGHQFPNYSSELNVNALLLGDSALYLCASSLGTLNEQFFGPGTRLTVL.

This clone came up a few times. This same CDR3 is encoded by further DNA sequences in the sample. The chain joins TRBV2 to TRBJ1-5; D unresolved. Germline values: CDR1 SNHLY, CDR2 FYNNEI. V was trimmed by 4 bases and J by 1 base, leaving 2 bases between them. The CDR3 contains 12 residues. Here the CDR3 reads CASSGSNQPQHF. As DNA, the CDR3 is TGTGCCAGCAGTGGAAGCAATCAGCCCCAGCATTTT.

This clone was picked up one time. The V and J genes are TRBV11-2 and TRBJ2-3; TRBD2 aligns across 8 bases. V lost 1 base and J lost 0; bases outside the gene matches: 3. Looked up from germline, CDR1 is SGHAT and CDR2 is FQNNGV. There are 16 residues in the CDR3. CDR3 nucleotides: TGTGCCAGCAGCTTAGTCGGCGGGGGGAGCACAGATACGCAGTATTTT. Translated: CASSLVGGGSTDTQYF.